This T cell receptor beta chain stems from a study of blood T cell repertoires in COVID-19. Study summary: Sites across the United States, Italy and Spain contributed samples from acute and convalescent COVID-19. PBMCs, B-cell-depleted T cells, or T cells provided the cDNA or gDNA that made up the material.

V was shortened by 2 bases and J by 0 bases, with 8 bases between the two germline ends. Germline V gives CDR1 MNHEY, CDR2 SMNVEV (reference sequence). CDR3 length: 15 residues. Authors' data handling: Reference gene primer amplification gave estimated nucleated cell counts. Assay used: immunoSEQ multiplex PCR; TCRdb lists only in-frame clones, some missing. V and J calls and clone size are given by that table; D and trimming were obtained from the DNA. The sample comprises 130,000 to 150,000 clones, 80% to 90% of which are singletons, and 8% rests with the top ten. Enrollment of patients from Seattle took place during active infection, with longitudinal follow-up.

The sequence derives from a woman aged 55-70 years with COVID-19, enrolled during active disease. The chain joins TRBV27 to TRBJ2-1; D might be TRBD2 (6 bases). The sequenced sample consisted of peripheral blood. This CDR3 is CASSLGGNSYNEQFF. The CDR3 nucleotides read TGTGCCAGCAGTTTAGGGGGGAACTCCTACAATGAGCAGTTCTTC.